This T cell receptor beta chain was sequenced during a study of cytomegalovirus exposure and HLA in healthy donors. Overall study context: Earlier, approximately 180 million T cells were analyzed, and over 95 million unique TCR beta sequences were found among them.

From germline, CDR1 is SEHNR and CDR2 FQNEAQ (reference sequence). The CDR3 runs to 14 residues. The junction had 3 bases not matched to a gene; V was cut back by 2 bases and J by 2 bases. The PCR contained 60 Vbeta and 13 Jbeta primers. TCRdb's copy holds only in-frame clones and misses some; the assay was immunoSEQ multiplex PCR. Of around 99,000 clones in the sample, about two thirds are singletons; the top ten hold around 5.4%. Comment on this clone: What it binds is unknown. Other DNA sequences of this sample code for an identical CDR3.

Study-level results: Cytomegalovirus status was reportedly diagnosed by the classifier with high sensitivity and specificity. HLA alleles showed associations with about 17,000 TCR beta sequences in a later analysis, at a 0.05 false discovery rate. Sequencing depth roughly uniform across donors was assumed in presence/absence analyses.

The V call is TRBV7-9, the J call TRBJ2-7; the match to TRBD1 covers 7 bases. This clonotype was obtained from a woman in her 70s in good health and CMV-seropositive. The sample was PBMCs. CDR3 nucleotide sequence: TGTGCCAGCAGCTTATCAGGGGGTGCCTACGAGCAGTACTTC. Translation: CASSLSGGAYEQYF.